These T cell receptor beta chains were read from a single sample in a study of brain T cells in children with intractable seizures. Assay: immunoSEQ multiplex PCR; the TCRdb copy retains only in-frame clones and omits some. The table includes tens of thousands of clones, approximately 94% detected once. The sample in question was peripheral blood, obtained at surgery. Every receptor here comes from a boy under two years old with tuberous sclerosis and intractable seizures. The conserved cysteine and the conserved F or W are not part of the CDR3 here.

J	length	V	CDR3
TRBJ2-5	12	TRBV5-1	ASHRDRATETQY
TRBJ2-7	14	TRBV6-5	ASSYSLTGLSYEQY
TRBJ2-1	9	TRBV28	ASIYYNEQF
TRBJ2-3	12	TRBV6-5	ASSYGQGADTQY
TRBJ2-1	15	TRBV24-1	ATSDTVTGSKAGGQF
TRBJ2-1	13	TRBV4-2	ASSLLAVSYNEQF
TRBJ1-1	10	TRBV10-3	ATHRGDTEAF
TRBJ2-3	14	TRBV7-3	ASSFLAGGSTDTQY
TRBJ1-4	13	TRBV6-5	ASGFVKGRAEKLF
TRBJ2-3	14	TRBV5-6	ASSLVAGVNSDTQY
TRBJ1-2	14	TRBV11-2	ASSLDPDREVHGYT
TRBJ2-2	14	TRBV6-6	ASSYRRDSNTGELF
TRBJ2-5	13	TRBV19	ASSPTSGNQETQY
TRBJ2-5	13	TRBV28	ASSLDRGRQETQY
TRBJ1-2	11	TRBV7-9	ASAITGIHGYT
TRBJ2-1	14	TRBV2	ASSSYREPSYNEQF
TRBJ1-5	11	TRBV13	ASSLKAIQPQH
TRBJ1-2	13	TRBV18	ASSPSGLFGWGYT
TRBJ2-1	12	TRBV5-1	ASSLRSAYNEQF
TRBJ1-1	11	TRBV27	ASSLVGSAEAF
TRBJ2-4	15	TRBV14	ASSQGLLADAKNIQY
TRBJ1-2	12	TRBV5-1	ASSRDRSSYGYT
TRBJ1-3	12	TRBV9	ASSAGGEGNTIY
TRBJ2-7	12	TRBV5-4	ASSLAGRTYEQY
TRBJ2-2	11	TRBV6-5	ASSYKGTGELF
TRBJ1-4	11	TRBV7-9	ASSPDPNEKLF
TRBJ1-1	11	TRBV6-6	ASTPGGGTEAF
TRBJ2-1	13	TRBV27	ASSLVGGGIDEQF
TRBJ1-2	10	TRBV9	ASSVGQAGYT
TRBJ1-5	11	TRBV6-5	ASRTGTDQPQH
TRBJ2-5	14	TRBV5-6	ASSLVLAGDQETQY
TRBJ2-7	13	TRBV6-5	ASRPGTGGSYEQY
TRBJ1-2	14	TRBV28	ASSGDRGRPNYGYT
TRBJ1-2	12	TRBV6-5	ASTMTGGGYGYT
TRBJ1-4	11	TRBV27	ASGGRNHEKLF
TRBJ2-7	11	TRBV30	AWSVELYYEQY
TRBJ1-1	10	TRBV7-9	ASSLVPEANF
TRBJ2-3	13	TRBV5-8	ASSFFRGSTDTQY
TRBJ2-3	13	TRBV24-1	ATSDTVTLSDTQY
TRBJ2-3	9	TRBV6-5	ASKGTDTQY
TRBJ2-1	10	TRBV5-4	ASSLGGNEQF